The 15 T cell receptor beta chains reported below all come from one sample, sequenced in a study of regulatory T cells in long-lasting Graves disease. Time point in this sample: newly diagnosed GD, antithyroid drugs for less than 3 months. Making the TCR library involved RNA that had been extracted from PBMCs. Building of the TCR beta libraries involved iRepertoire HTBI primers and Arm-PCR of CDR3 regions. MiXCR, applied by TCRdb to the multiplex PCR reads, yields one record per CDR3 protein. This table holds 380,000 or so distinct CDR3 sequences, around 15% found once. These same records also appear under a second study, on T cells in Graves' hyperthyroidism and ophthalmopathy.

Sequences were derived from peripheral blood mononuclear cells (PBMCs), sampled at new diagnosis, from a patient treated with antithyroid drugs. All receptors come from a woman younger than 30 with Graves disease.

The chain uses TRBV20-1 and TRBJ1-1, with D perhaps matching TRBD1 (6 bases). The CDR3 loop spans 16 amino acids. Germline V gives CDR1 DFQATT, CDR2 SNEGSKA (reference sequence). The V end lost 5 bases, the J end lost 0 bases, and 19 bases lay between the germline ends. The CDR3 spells CSAPKQGFRMNTEAFF. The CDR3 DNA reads TGCAGTGCTCCTAAGCAGGGGTTTAGGATGAACACTGAAGCTTTCTTT.

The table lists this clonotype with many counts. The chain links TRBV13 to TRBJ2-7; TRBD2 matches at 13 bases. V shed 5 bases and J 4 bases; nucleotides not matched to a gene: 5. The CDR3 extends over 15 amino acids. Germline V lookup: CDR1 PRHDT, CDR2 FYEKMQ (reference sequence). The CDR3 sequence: CASSPRTSGRYEQYF. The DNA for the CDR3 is TGTGCCAGCAGCCCACGGACTAGCGGGAGATACGAGCAGTACTTC.

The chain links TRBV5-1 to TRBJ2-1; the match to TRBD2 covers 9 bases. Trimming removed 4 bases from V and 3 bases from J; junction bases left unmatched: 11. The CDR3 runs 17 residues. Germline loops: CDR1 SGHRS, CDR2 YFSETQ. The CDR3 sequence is CASSGASTSGFYNEQFF. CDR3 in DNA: TGCGCCAGCAGCGGGGCCTCGACTAGCGGATTCTACAATGAGCAGTTCTTC.

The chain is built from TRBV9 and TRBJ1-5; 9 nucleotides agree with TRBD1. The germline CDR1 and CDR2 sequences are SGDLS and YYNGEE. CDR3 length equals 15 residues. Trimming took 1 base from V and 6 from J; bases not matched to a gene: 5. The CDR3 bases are TGTGCCAGCAGCGTAACAGGGGGCGCGTCTCAGCCCCAGCATTTT. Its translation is CASSVTGGASQPQHF.

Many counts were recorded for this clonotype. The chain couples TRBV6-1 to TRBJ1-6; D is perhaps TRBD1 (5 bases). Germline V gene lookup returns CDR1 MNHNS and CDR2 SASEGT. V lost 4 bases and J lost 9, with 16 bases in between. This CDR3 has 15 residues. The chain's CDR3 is CASSVTGTATSPLHF. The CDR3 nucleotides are TGTGCCAGCAGTGTCACCGGGACGGCGACTTCACCCCTCCACTTT.

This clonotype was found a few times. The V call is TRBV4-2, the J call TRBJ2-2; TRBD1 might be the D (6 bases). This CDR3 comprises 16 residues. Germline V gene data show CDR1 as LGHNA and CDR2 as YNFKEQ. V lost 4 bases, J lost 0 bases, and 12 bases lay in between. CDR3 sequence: CASSLVTGTNTGELFF. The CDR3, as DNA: TGTGCCAGCAGCCTAGTCACAGGGACGAACACCGGGGAGCTGTTTTTT.

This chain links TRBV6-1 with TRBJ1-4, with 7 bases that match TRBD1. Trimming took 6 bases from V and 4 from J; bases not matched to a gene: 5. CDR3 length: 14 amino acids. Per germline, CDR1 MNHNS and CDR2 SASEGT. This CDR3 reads CASRRDRVNEKLFF. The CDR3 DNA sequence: TGTGCCAGCAGGAGAGACAGGGTTAATGAAAAACTGTTTTTT.

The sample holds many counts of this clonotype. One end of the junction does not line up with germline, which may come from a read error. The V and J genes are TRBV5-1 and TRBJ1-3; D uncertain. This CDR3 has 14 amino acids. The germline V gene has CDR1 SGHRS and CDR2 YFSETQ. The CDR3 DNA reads TGTGCCAGCAGCTTAGCCGGCTCTGGAAACACCATATATTTT. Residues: CASSLAGSGNTIYF.

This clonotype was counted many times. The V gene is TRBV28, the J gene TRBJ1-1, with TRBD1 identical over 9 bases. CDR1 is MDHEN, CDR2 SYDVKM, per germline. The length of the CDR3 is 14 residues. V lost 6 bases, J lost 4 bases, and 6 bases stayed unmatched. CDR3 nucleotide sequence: TGTGCCAGCAGCTTGGGACAGGGAGTCACTGAAGCTTTCTTT. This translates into CASSLGQGVTEAFF.

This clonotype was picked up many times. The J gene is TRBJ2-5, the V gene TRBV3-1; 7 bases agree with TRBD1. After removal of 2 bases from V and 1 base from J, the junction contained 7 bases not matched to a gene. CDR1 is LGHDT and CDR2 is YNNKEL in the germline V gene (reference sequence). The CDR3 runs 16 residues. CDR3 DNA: TGTGCCAGCAGCCAACTCCTGACAGGGACCCAAGAGACCCAGTACTTC. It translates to CASSQLLTGTQETQYF.

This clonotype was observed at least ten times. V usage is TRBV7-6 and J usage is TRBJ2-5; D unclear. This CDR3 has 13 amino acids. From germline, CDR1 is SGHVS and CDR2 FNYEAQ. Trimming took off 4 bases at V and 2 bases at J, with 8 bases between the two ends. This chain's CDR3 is CASSSWFQETQYF. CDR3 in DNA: TGTGCCAGCAGCTCCTGGTTTCAAGAGACCCAGTACTTC.

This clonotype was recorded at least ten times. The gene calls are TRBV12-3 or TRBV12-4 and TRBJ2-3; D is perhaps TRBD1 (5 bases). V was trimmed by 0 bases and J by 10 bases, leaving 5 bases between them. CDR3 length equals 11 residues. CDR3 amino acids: CASSLAGAQYF. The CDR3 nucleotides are TGTGCCAGCAGTTTAGCAGGGGCGCAGTATTTT.

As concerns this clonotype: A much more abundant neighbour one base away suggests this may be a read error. The CDR3 DNA sequence: TGTGCCATCAGTGAGGTAACAGGGTGGAATGAGCAGTCCTTC. This sequence encodes CAISEVTGWNEQSF. This chain connects TRBV10-3 to TRBJ2-1; D is possibly TRBD1 (6 bases). This CDR3 is 14 amino acids long. Germline V lookup: CDR1 ENHRY, CDR2 SYGVKD.

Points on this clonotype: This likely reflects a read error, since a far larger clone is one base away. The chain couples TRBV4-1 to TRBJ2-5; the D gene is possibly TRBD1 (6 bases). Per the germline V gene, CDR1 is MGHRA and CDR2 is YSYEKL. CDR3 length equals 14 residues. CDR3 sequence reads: CASSSGQVQETQDF. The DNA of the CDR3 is TGTGCCAGCAGCTCGGGACAAGTTCAAGAGACCCAGGACTTC.

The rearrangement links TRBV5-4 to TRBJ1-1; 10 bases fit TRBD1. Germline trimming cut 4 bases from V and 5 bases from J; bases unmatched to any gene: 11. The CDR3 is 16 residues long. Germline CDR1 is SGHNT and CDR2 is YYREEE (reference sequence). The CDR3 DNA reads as TGTGCCAGCAGCCCAACCGGGACAGGGGCAAATACTGAAGCTTTCTTT. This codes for CASSPTGTGANTEAFF.